The entry below describes one T cell receptor (beta chain). This sample was included in a study of shared T cell receptors in the human thymus. The CDR3 spans 17 residues. In germline, CDR1 is MRHNA, CDR2 SNTAGT. With 2 bases clipped from V and 8 bases from J, the junction kept 14 bases outside the gene matches. Here immunoSEQ multiplex PCR was the method, and the copy in TCRdb shows in-frame clones only, minus some. The sample contains about 660,000 clones, around 89% of which appear only once. These records were also assigned to another study, of human thymus T cells. Turning to that study: Corrective cardiac operations yielded the resected thymus tissue. Thymic and blood repertoires appeared to display a bias in their usage of V and J genes.

The chain joins TRBV6-4 to TRBJ2-1, with TRBD2 matching 8 bases. The TCR originated in a boy in the first two years of life with a congenital heart defect. Sequencing was carried out using thymocytes. The CDR3 reads CASSDRVTSGPGDEQFF. The DNA for the CDR3 is TGTGCCAGCAGTGACCGGGTTACTAGCGGACCAGGGGATGAGCAGTTCTTC.